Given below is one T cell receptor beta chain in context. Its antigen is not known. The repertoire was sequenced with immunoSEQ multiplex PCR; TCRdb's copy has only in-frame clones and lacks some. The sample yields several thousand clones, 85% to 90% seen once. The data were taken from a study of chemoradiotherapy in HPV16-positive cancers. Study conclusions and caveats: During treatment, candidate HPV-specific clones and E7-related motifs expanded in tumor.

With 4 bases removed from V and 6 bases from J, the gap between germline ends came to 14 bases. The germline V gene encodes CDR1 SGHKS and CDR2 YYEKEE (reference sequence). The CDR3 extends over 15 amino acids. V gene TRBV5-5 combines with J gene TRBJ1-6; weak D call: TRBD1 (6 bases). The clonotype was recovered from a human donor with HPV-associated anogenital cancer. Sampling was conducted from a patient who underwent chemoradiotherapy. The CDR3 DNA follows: TGTGCCAGCAGCCAAACAGGGATAGGTAATTCACCCCTCCACTTT. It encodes CASSQTGIGNSPLHF.